This TCR beta chain was captured by sequencing in a study of blood T cell repertoires in COVID-19. Turning to the study itself: Both acute and convalescent COVID-19 samples were obtained from the United States, Italy and Spain. PBMCs, B-cell-depleted T cells, or T cells provided the cDNA or gDNA that made up the material.

Authors' methods: Amplification of reference gene primers provided the estimated nucleated cell counts. TCRdb's table, derived via immunoSEQ multiplex PCR, lists solely in-frame clones and lacks some. V, J and clone size were drawn from that table, and D and trimming were deduced from the DNA. This table has about 38,000 clones, 80% to 90% appearing once. This TCR derives from a man aged 50 to 60 with active or convalescent COVID-19. Source material: peripheral blood.

The CDR3, as DNA: TGTGCCAGCAGCCAAGAATACTCAACTGTAGCCAAAAACATTCAGTACTTC. This sequence encodes CASSQEYSTVAKNIQYF. V usage is TRBV3-1 (or the pseudogene TRBV3-2) and J usage is TRBJ2-4, with no clear D. Trimming cost V 0 bases and J 0 bases, with 12 bases left between them. The CDR3 extends over 17 amino acids. Per germline, CDR1 LGHDT and CDR2 YNNKEL (reference sequence).